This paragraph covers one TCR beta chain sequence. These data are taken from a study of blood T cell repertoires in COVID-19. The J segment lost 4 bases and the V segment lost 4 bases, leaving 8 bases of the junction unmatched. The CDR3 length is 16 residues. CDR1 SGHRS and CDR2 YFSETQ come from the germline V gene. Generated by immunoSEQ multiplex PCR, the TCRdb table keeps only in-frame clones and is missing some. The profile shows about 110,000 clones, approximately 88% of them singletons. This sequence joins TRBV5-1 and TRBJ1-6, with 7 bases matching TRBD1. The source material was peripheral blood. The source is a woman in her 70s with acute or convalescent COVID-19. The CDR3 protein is CASSPGGQSYNSPLHF. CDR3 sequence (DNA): TGCGCCAGCAGCCCCGGGGGACAGTCATATAATTCACCCCTCCACTTT.